The clone carrying this T cell receptor beta chain was counted a single time. Its antigen is as yet unknown. This sample was included in a study of T cells in localized non-small cell lung cancer. Study-wide results and limits: The greatest T cell clonality was found in uninvolved adjacent lung (higher than in tumor). The appearance of a median roughly 56 of the top 100 tumor clones was seen in adjacent lung.

Generated by immunoSEQ multiplex PCR, the TCRdb table keeps only in-frame clones and is missing some. The table lists almost 35,000 clones, approximately 93% of them singletons. This sequence was found in a female donor of 60 years or more with stage I lung adenocarcinoma. This specimen was peripheral blood, taken before any cancer treatment.

This CDR3 reads CASSSVGYSNQPQHF. The CDR3 nucleotides are TGTGCCAGCTCATCCGTGGGTTATAGCAATCAGCCCCAGCATTTT. J is TRBJ1-5 and V is TRBV18, with D unresolved. The germline V and J ends were trimmed by 5 bases and 0 bases, with 11 bases remaining between them. Per germline, CDR1 KGHSH and CDR2 LQKENI. This CDR3 comprises 15 residues.